Presented here are 31 T cell receptor beta chains from one specimen sequenced in a study of cytomegalovirus exposure and HLA in healthy donors. Amplification used 60 Vbeta primers and 13 Jbeta primers. The repertoire was sequenced with immunoSEQ multiplex PCR; TCRdb's copy has only in-frame clones and lacks some. The sample yields about 120,000 clones, more than 70% seen once. The sample comprised PBMCs. These receptor sequences come from a woman in her sixties or seventies in good health and CMV-seropositive.

The V and J genes are TRBV7-9 and TRBJ2-1; TRBD2 aligns across 7 bases. The CDR3 consists of 15 residues. The germline V gene encodes CDR1 SEHNR and CDR2 FQNEAQ (reference sequence). With 0 bases clipped from V and 8 bases from J, the junction kept 7 bases outside the gene matches. The CDR3 DNA reads as TGTGCCAGCAGCTTAGCGGGAGGGCCCAGTTATGAGCAGTTCTTC. Encoded protein: CASSLAGGPSYEQFF.

The chain uses TRBV2 and TRBJ2-1, with D tentatively TRBD2 (5 bases). The V gene's germline CDR1 is SNHLY and CDR2 FYNNEI. The CDR3 extends over 11 amino acids. This CDR3 is CAGSTYNEQFF. As DNA, the CDR3 is TGTGCTGGGAGCACCTACAATGAGCAGTTCTTC.

This clone was counted a single time. V and J are TRBV6-1 and TRBJ1-4; D gene ambiguous. The CDR3 is made up of 15 amino acids. The V end lost 2 bases, the J end lost 2 bases, and 9 bases lay between the germline ends. The germline gives CDR1 MNHNS, CDR2 SASEGT. In DNA, the CDR3 is TGTGCCAGCAGTGAATTGGCGGGGACTAATGAAAAACTGTTTTTT. Amino acid sequence: CASSELAGTNEKLFF.

This chain links TRBV9 with TRBJ1-2; no clear D gene. Germline V gene data show CDR1 as SGDLS and CDR2 as YYNGEE. The CDR3 runs 12 residues. V lost 2 bases to trimming and J lost 8 bases, with 10 bases between them. CDR3 DNA: TGTGCCAGCAGCGTTGGGCCGGGGGGCTACACCTTC. This translates into CASSVGPGGYTF.

The chain has TRBV4-2 and TRBJ1-1; TRBD1 aligns across 12 bases. The germline V gene has CDR1 LGHNA and CDR2 YNFKEQ. CDR3 length: 18 amino acids. V lost 0 bases to trimming and J lost 8 bases; unmatched junction nucleotides: 13. The CDR3, as DNA: TGTGCCAGCAGCCAAGACCCGATTGCCGGGACAGGGGGCGCGGAAGCTTTCTTT. This sequence encodes CASSQDPIAGTGGAEAFF.

The rearrangement joins TRBV27 to TRBJ2-3; D call uncertain. Germline V gives CDR1 MNHEY, CDR2 SMNVEV (reference sequence). This CDR3 is 15 amino acids long. V dropped 4 bases and J dropped 0 bases, with 11 bases sitting between them. CDR3 region: CASSSSGASTDTQYF. Written as DNA, the CDR3 is TGTGCCAGCAGTTCCTCCGGTGCTAGCACAGATACGCAGTATTTT.

This clone came up once. The chain is built from TRBV28 and TRBJ1-4, with a possible D match to TRBD1 (6 bases). The germline V gene has CDR1 MDHEN and CDR2 SYDVKM. Trimming pared 7 bases from V and 7 bases from J, leaving 19 bases between. This CDR3 comprises 15 residues. The chain's CDR3 is CASKLAGTLREKLFF. The CDR3 DNA reads TGTGCCAGCAAGCTAGCCGGGACACTTCGTGAAAAACTGTTTTTT.

In its sample, this clone was seen a few times. This rearrangement joins TRBV19 to TRBJ1-5, with a weak D call TRBD1 (6 bases). CDR3 length equals 14 residues. Between the trimmed V and J ends, which lost 4 bases and 5 bases, there was a span of 12 bases. CDR1 is LNHDA, CDR2 SQIVND, per germline (reference sequence). This CDR3 reads CASSTGTTYQPQHF. In DNA, the CDR3 is TGTGCCAGTAGTACGGGGACAACTTATCAGCCCCAGCATTTT.

This chain connects TRBV29-1 to TRBJ1-1; 7 bases agree with TRBD1. Germline lookup yields CDR1 SQVTM and CDR2 ANQGSEA. CDR3 length: 13 residues. V lost 8 bases, J lost 4 bases, and 10 bases stayed unmatched. The CDR3 reads CSSQRGRGTEAFF. The DNA for the CDR3 is TGCAGCTCGCAAAGGGGGCGCGGCACTGAAGCTTTCTTT.

This chain links TRBV28 with TRBJ2-7, with 7 bases matching TRBD1. CDR1 MDHEN and CDR2 SYDVKM come from the germline V gene. The CDR3 spans 17 residues. With V trimmed by 4 bases and J by 4 bases, 16 bases remained unmatched. The DNA for the CDR3 is TGTGCCAGCAGTTCCTTTTATACCCGGGACAGCTATTACGAGCAGTACTTC. Its protein is CASSSFYTRDSYYEQYF.

V usage is TRBV4-1 and J usage is TRBJ1-2; weak D call: TRBD1 (5 bases). The CDR3 length is 17 residues. V gave up 0 bases and J gave up 4 bases, with 18 bases separating them. Germline assignment: CDR1 MGHRA and CDR2 YSYEKL. CDR3 coding DNA: TGCGCCAGCAGCCAAGACCAGACAGCAGGCCCAAGCTATGGCTACACCTTC. Its translation: CASSQDQTAGPSYGYTF.

There are a few counts of this clone. This chain uses TRBV2 with TRBJ1-6; D is ambiguous. The CDR3 loop spans 15 amino acids. Germline CDR1 is SNHLY and CDR2 is FYNNEI. The V end was cut by 3 bases, the J end by 8 bases, with 14 bases between. CDR3 nucleotides: TGTGCCAGCAGTGATCGAGGGTTTTGGGATTCACCCCTCCACTTT. It encodes CASSDRGFWDSPLHF. The complete variable domain, with remaining parts taken from reference TRBV2 and TRBJ1-6, reads EPEVTQTPSHQVTQMGQEVILRCVPISNHLYFYWYRQILGQKVEFLVSFYNNEISEKSEIFDDQFSVERPDGSNFTLKIRSTKLEDSAMYFCASSDRGFWDSPLHFGNGTRLTVT.

The rearrangement uses TRBV27 and TRBJ2-5; 13 nucleotides match TRBD2. J lost 4 bases, V lost 3 bases, and 5 bases had no gene match. The CDR3 consists of 16 residues. From germline, CDR1 is MNHEY and CDR2 SMNVEV (reference sequence). The CDR3: CASSFGLAGAAETQYF. The CDR3 DNA reads as TGTGCCAGCAGTTTCGGACTAGCGGGAGCCGCAGAGACCCAGTACTTC.

In this sample, this clone turned up a few times. The chain employs TRBV5-1 and TRBJ2-1, with 8 nucleotides matching TRBD1. CDR3 length: 14 amino acids. J was trimmed by 8 bases and V by 2 bases; bases with no gene match: 6. Germline loops: CDR1 SGHRS, CDR2 YFSETQ. CDR3 region: CASSFTARGHEQFF. DNA for the CDR3: TGCGCCAGCAGCTTCACTGCCAGGGGGCATGAGCAGTTCTTC.

The chain joins TRBV27 to TRBJ1-1, with 7 bases aligning to TRBD1. Germline V lookup: CDR1 MNHEY, CDR2 SMNVEV (reference sequence). After removal of 6 bases from V and 1 base from J, the junction contained 8 bases not matched to a gene. The CDR3 extends over 15 amino acids. CDR3 residues: CASRTTGARNTEAFF. CDR3 bases: TGTGCCAGCAGGACTACAGGGGCCCGGAACACTGAAGCTTTCTTT.

The rearrangement joins TRBV7-9 to TRBJ2-2; 11 bases are a match to TRBD1. Germline lookup yields CDR1 SEHNR and CDR2 FQNEAQ (reference sequence). The V gene end was trimmed by 3 bases and the J gene end by 3 bases; junction bases not matched to a gene: 6. This CDR3 is built from 17 residues. The chain's CDR3 is CASSFPGTGGDTGELFF. The CDR3 DNA reads as TGTGCCAGCAGCTTCCCCGGGACAGGGGGGGACACCGGGGAGCTGTTTTTT.

A few counts support this clone. V gene TRBV27 combines with J gene TRBJ1-1; weak D call: TRBD1 (6 bases). V was cut by 6 bases and J by 4 bases, with 9 bases left in between. The CDR3 runs to 12 residues. CDR1 and CDR2 from the germline V gene are MNHEY and SMNVEV (reference sequence). CDR3 region: CASRQGPTEAFF. CDR3 DNA sequence: TGTGCCAGCAGACAGGGACCCACTGAAGCTTTCTTT.

V is TRBV7-2 and J is TRBJ2-1; TRBD1 might be the D (6 bases). With 5 bases removed from V and 6 bases from J, the gap between germline ends came to 29 bases. The V gene's germline CDR1 is SGHTA and CDR2 FQGNSA. This CDR3 is built from 19 residues. The CDR3 here is CASSPDFIKTGLRGNEQFF. DNA for the CDR3: TGTGCCAGCAGCCCCGATTTTATCAAGACAGGCCTACGGGGCAATGAGCAGTTCTTC.

The rearrangement uses TRBV7-3 and TRBJ2-3, with a possible D match to TRBD1 (6 bases). CDR3 length: 15 residues. Germline CDR1 and CDR2: SGHTA and FQGTGA. V was shortened by 6 bases and J by 0 bases, with 13 bases between the two germline ends. CDR3 nucleotide sequence: TGTGCCAGCAGTCGCGGACAGCCAAGCACAGATACGCAGTATTTT. Protein: CASSRGQPSTDTQYF.

This clone was seen more than once but under ten times. The rearrangement uses TRBV6-6 and TRBJ1-2; 9 bases fit TRBD1. The CDR3 is 14 amino acids. The J segment lost 4 bases and the V segment lost 5 bases, leaving 5 bases of the junction unmatched. Germline V CDR1 and CDR2: MNHNY, SVGAGI (reference sequence). CDR3 loop: CASSRTGESYGYTF. Written as DNA, the CDR3 is TGTGCCAGCAGTCGGACAGGGGAGTCCTATGGCTACACCTTC.

The chain recombines TRBV7-7 with TRBJ2-2; unclear D gene. With 7 bases removed from V and 2 bases from J, the gap between germline ends came to 8 bases. The CDR3 is 13 amino acids. CDR1 is SSHAT, CDR2 FNYEAQ, per germline (reference sequence). The CDR3 sequence: CASKTSNTGELFF. DNA for the CDR3: TGTGCCAGCAAAACTTCCAACACCGGGGAGCTGTTTTTT. Full variable domain (outside the CDR3, taken from reference TRBV7-7 and TRBJ2-2): GAGVSQSPRYKVTKRGQDVTLRCDPISSHATLYWYQQALGQGPEFLTYFNYEAQPDKSGLPSDRFSAERPEGSISTLTIQRTEQRDSAMYRCASKTSNTGELFFGEGSRLTVL.

In its sample, this clone was seen many times. This chain links TRBV6-5 with TRBJ2-1, with 9 bases aligning to TRBD1. The CDR3 sequence is 14 residues long. Germline lookup yields CDR1 MNHEY and CDR2 SVGAGI. V was pared by 8 bases and J by 4 bases, with 6 bases of the junction left unmatched. CDR3 loop: CASGRDRVYNEQFF. The CDR3 nucleotides are TGTGCCAGCGGGCGGGACAGGGTATACAATGAGCAGTTCTTC.

The V and J genes are TRBV7-2 and TRBJ2-1, with TRBD2 matching over 8 bases. J gave up 15 bases and V 4 bases, and 20 bases lay outside the gene matches. In germline, CDR1 is SGHTA, CDR2 FQGNSA. The CDR3 extends over 16 amino acids. The CDR3 nucleotides read TGTGCCAGCAGCTCAACACCCGGGACTAGAGGGGAAGGGCCGTTCTTC. As protein: CASSSTPGTRGEGPFF.

This chain uses TRBV6-6 with TRBJ1-2, with TRBD1 matching over 10 bases. There are 14 residues in the CDR3. The trim removed 6 bases at V and 3 bases at J, leaving 4 bases unmatched. Germline V gene data show CDR1 as MNHNY and CDR2 as SVGAGI (reference sequence). Written as DNA, the CDR3 is TGTGCCAGCAGAGGGACAGGGGCGGACTATGGCTACACCTTC. Its translation: CASRGTGADYGYTF.

The V and J genes are TRBV28 and TRBJ2-7; the D is unclear. CDR1 and CDR2 (germline): MDHEN, SYDVKM. This CDR3 comprises 13 residues. The ends were cut back, 2 bases at V and 1 base at J, with 6 bases in the middle. CDR3 sequence: CASSLSRSYEQYF. The DNA for the CDR3 is TGTGCCAGCAGTTTAAGCAGGTCCTACGAGCAGTACTTC. Filled out from reference TRBV28 and TRBJ2-7, the complete variable domain reads DVKVTQSSRYLVKRTGEKVFLECVQDMDHENMFWYRQDPGLGLRLIYFSYDVKMKEKGDIPEGYSVSREKKERFSLILESASTNQTSMYLCASSLSRSYEQYFGPGTRLTVT.

CDR3 in amino acids: CASSQEFVLGRGTEAFF. CDR3 bases: TGCGCCAGCAGCCAAGAGTTTGTCTTGGGGAGGGGCACTGAAGCTTTCTTT. The chain couples TRBV4-1 to TRBJ1-1, with D possibly TRBD1 on 5 matching bases. V shed 0 bases and J shed 4 bases, with 18 bases lying between them. CDR1 and CDR2 (germline): MGHRA, YSYEKL. The CDR3 loop spans 17 amino acids.

The chain links TRBV7-2 to TRBJ2-1, with D maybe TRBD1 (7 bases). The CDR3 has 18 residues. Trimming shortened V by 2 bases and J by 0 bases, and 17 bases separated the two germline ends. Germline loops: CDR1 SGHTA, CDR2 FQGNSA. The CDR3 protein is CASSLWARGDSSYNEQFF. The CDR3 DNA sequence: TGTGCCAGCAGCTTATGGGCCAGGGGGGACTCCTCCTACAATGAGCAGTTCTTC.

The rearrangement joins TRBV29-1 to TRBJ2-3, with 9 bases matching TRBD2. V lost 3 bases and J lost 5; bases outside the gene matches: 9. This CDR3 has 15 amino acids. The germline V gene encodes CDR1 SQVTM and CDR2 ANQGSEA. CDR3 nucleotide sequence: TGCAGCGTTGATGGGGCGGGAGGGCATATAGATACGCAGTATTTT. Encoded protein: CSVDGAGGHIDTQYF.

The rearrangement links TRBV9 to TRBJ2-7, with 8 bases fitting TRBD1. CDR3 length: 14 amino acids. The junction had 4 bases not matched to a gene; V was cut back by 4 bases and J by 1 base. Germline V gives CDR1 SGDLS, CDR2 YYNGEE. In nucleotides, the CDR3 is TGTGCCAGCAGCTCCCGGACAGGGTCCTACGAGCAGTACTTC. It specifies CASSSRTGSYEQYF.

The chain couples TRBV29-1 to TRBJ1-3; D unclear. Germline CDR1 reads SQVTM; CDR2 reads ANQGSEA. The CDR3 has 13 amino acids. V lost 6 bases and J 4 bases, leaving 13 bases between the germline ends. The CDR3 region is CSVLTSPGNTIYF. The CDR3 coding sequence is TGCAGCGTCCTGACAAGCCCGGGAAACACCATATATTTT. The full variable domain, with the rest looked up from reference TRBV29-1 and TRBJ1-3, is SAVISQKPSRDICQRGTSLTIQCQVDSQVTMMFWYRQQPGQSLTLIATANQGSEATYESGFVIDKFPISRPNLTFSTLTVSNMSPEDSSIYLCSVLTSPGNTIYFGEGSWLTVV.

This chain joins TRBV2 and TRBJ1-2; D remains ambiguous. V was shortened by 10 bases and J by 4 bases, with 25 bases between the two germline ends. Per germline, CDR1 SNHLY and CDR2 FYNNEI. The CDR3 is 16 amino acids. CDR3 loop: CATPHWTGLGLYGYTF. In DNA form, the CDR3 reads TGTGCCACGCCTCATTGGACTGGGCTAGGACTCTATGGCTACACCTTC.